The sequence of this TCR beta chain was determined in a study of CD8 T cells in ankylosing spondylitis. Regarding the study as a whole: Peripheral blood samples showed relatively rare disease-linked clones, and these clones were CD8+. What seemed typical of ankylosing spondylitis blood was a TCR beta motif built from roughly eight highly homologous variants. There was reportedly significant enrichment of clones that were disease-linked in matched ankylosing spondylitis synovial fluid.

TCRdb used MiXCR to reprocess the 5' RACE reads, holding one entry per CDR3 protein. The sample carries hundreds of thousands of distinct CDR3 sequences, 20% to 25% recorded once. The V end lost 5 bases, the J end lost 4 bases, and 11 bases lay between the germline ends. The CDR3 runs 14 residues. Worth noting for this clonotype: Its antigen is still unknown.

The chain recombines TRBV12-3 or TRBV12-4 with TRBJ2-2; D might be TRBD1 (6 bases). The sequence came from a male donor with ankylosing spondylitis or in good health (not recorded which). The sample taken for sequencing was blood, either unsorted or a sorted T cell fraction (not recorded which). The CDR3 DNA follows: TGTGCCAGCAGTCCTACAGGGCCCACCGGGGAGCTGTTTTTT. Amino acid sequence: CASSPTGPTGELFF.